This TCR beta chain originates from a study of beta chain features in type 1 diabetes. About this clone: Antigen: not known.

Purity above 95% was achieved in all sorted populations. Study-level findings and limits: High TCR expression in some cells could lead to their over-representation in cDNA sequencing. All four CD4+ subsets from Type 1 diabetes patients carried moderately but significantly shorter TCRB CDR3s.

The V gene lost 3 bases and the J gene lost 7 bases, with 17 bases spanning the gap. The CDR3 covers 16 residues. Germline CDR1 and CDR2: SGHRS and YFSETQ. As every portion of the isolated RNA was reverse transcribed, the sequencing read expressed TCRB transcripts. Sequencing of naive, central memory and regulatory T cell samples gave an average of around 3.8 million reads. Some clones are missing from TCRdb's copy, which holds only in-frame ones; the method was immunoSEQ multiplex PCR. The sample lists some 350,000 clones, 9.6% seen once, with about 0.6% in the top ten. This TCR came from a man younger than 40 with type 1 diabetes. Sequencing was done on a sample of central memory CD4+ T cells from blood. This chain joins TRBV5-1 and TRBJ1-6, with D unclear. The CDR3 DNA is TGCGCCAGCAGCTCAAATCCACCGGGTCTAAATTCACCCCTCCACTTT. Translating it yields CASSSNPPGLNSPLHF.